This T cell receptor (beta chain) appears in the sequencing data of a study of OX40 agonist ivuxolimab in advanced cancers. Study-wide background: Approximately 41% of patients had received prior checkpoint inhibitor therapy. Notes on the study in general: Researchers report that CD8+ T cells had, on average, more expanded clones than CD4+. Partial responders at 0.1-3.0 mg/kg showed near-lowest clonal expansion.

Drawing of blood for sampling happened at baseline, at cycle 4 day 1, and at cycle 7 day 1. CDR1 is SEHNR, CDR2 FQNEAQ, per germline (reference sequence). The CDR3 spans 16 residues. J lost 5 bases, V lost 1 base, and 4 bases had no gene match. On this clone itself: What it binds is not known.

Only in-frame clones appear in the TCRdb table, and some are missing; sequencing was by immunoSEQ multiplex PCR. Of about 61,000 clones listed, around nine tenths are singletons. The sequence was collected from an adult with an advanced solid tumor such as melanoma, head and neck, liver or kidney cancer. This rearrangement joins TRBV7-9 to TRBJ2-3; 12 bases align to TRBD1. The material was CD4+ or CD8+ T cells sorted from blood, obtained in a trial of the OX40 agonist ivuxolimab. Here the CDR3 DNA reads TGTGCCAGCAGCTTAGGGGGACAGGGGGCAGGAGATACGCAGTATTTT. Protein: CASSLGGQGAGDTQYF.